These 7 T cell receptor beta chains originate from one sample sequenced in a study of blood T cell repertoires in COVID-19. This table comes from immunoSEQ multiplex PCR, and its TCRdb copy is limited to in-frame clones, with some not included. The sample contains about 120,000 clones, more than 60% of which appear only once. The sequenced sample was peripheral blood. These receptors came from a man in his sixties or seventies with acute or convalescent COVID-19.

The chain employs TRBV19 and TRBJ2-5; unclear D gene. Trimming shortened V by 1 base and J by 2 bases, and 8 bases separated the two germline ends. The CDR3 is 14 amino acids. Germline V gives CDR1 LNHDA, CDR2 SQIVND (reference sequence). The CDR3 region is CASSIGNRQETQYF. CDR3 nucleotides: TGTGCCAGTAGTATAGGGAACAGACAAGAGACCCAGTACTTC.

The chain recombines TRBV28 with TRBJ1-1, with TRBD1 identical over 7 bases. V was pared by 3 bases and J by 4 bases, with 2 bases of the junction left unmatched. CDR1 and CDR2 from the germline V gene are MDHEN and SYDVKM. This CDR3 contains 13 residues. The CDR3 is CASSFAGGTEAFF. The CDR3, as DNA: TGTGCCAGCAGTTTCGCAGGGGGCACTGAAGCTTTCTTT.

The rearrangement links TRBV18 to TRBJ1-5; the D gene is possibly TRBD1 (6 bases). The V end lost 6 bases, the J end lost 3 bases, and 15 bases lay between the germline ends. The CDR3 extends over 15 amino acids. From germline, CDR1 is KGHSH and CDR2 LQKENI. For the CDR3, the DNA is TGTGCCAGCTCCGGGGGAGGGGGTTACAATCAGCCCCAGCATTTT. Translating it yields CASSGGGGYNQPQHF.

The rearrangement links TRBV6-4 to TRBJ2-3; tentatively, D is TRBD2 (6 bases). The CDR3 has 15 residues. The germline gives CDR1 MRHNA, CDR2 SNTAGT. With 4 bases removed from V and 2 bases from J, the gap between germline ends came to 13 bases. CDR3 amino acids: CASSGGDSNTDTQYF. In DNA form, the CDR3 reads TGTGCCAGCAGTGGCGGGGACTCCAACACAGATACGCAGTATTTT.

The chain combines TRBV11-2 with TRBJ2-2; 11 nucleotides match TRBD1. The ends lost 4 bases at V and 7 bases at J; junction bases unmatched: 8. The CDR3 is 16 amino acids. Germline CDR1 reads SGHAT; CDR2 reads FQNNGV. The CDR3 region is CASSWGQGVFGGELFF. As DNA, the CDR3 is TGTGCCAGCAGCTGGGGACAGGGGGTGTTTGGCGGGGAGCTGTTTTTT. The whole variable domain, filled in from reference TRBV11-2 and TRBJ2-2, reads EAGVAQSPRYKIIEKRQSVAFWCNPISGHATLYWYQQILGQGPKLLIQFQNNGVVDDSQLPKDRFSAERLKGVDSTLKIQPAKLEDSAVYLCASSWGQGVFGGELFFGEGSRLTVL.

In this sample, this clone turned up a few times. This chain uses TRBV10-3 with TRBJ2-1; TRBD1 matches 10 bases. V lost 3 bases, J lost 3 bases, and 5 bases stayed unmatched. Germline V gene lookup returns CDR1 ENHRY and CDR2 SYGVKD. The CDR3 contains 16 residues. The CDR3 sequence: CAISDDRGLFYNEQFF. In DNA form, the CDR3 reads TGTGCCATCAGTGATGACAGGGGGCTGTTCTACAATGAGCAGTTCTTC.

The chain links TRBV27 to TRBJ1-1, with 11 nucleotides matching TRBD1. The germline V gene encodes CDR1 MNHEY and CDR2 SMNVEV (reference sequence). V lost 5 bases and J lost 0; bases outside the gene matches: 5. The CDR3 loop spans 16 amino acids. The CDR3 loop reads CASSLWTGGVNTEAFF. CDR3 in DNA: TGTGCCAGCAGTCTCTGGACAGGGGGCGTGAACACTGAAGCTTTCTTT.